Below, one T cell receptor (beta chain) is given with its context. Its specificity is not known. This record comes from a study of T cells after yellow fever vaccination. Study context: Some fractions had low cell numbers, and these were prepared with SMART-Seq v4 Ultra Low Input.

Each CDR3 protein is one row after TCRdb ran MiXCR on the 5' RACE reads. This table has a few hundred thousand distinct CDR3 sequences, roughly 8% appearing once. Study results and caveats: A minor fraction of clonotypes spanned both CD4 and CD8 compartments. Most primary-vaccination clones recurred post-booster (approximately 96% CD4, just over 85% CD8).

V trimming: 2 bases; J trimming: 3 bases; junction bases outside the gene matches: 13. This CDR3 is built from 19 residues. Germline-derived CDR1 and CDR2 are MNHEY and SVGAGI. Source: PBMCs, taken approximately 47 days after the first yellow fever vaccination. The clonotype was recovered from a man aged 18 to 30 who received the YFV17D yellow fever vaccine. The chain uses TRBV6-5 and TRBJ2-7; TRBD2 aligns across 13 bases. CDR3 DNA sequence: TGTGCCAGCAGTTACATGATGTGGCCCGGACTAGCGGGGGACTACGAGCAGTACTTC. Translating gives CASSYMMWPGLAGDYEQYF.